Listed here are 4 T cell receptor beta chains from one sample, sequenced in a study of T cells in localized non-small cell lung cancer. Sequencing used immunoSEQ multiplex PCR; TCRdb keeps in-frame clones, though not all of them. Of approximately 30,000 clones listed, around 90% are singletons. The sample here was peripheral blood, taken before any cancer treatment. These receptors all stem from a woman aged 18-55 years with stage I lung adenocarcinoma.

The rearrangement uses TRBV27 and TRBJ1-1, with 9 bases matching TRBD1. Trimming removed 4 bases from V and 10 bases from J; junction bases left unmatched: 7. This CDR3 comprises 13 residues. Germline-derived CDR1 and CDR2 are MNHEY and SMNVEV (reference sequence). The CDR3 DNA reads as TGTGCCAGCAGTTCCTGGGACAGGGAAATAGCTTTCTTT. Translation gives CASSSWDREIAFF.

The V and J genes are TRBV19 and TRBJ1-4; 8 bases fit TRBD1. J was trimmed by 6 bases and V by 10 bases; bases with no gene match: 16. The length of the CDR3 is 16 residues. Germline V gene lookup returns CDR1 LNHDA and CDR2 SQIVND (reference sequence). CDR3 region: CATNSRRTGRDEKLFF. The CDR3 DNA reads TGTGCCACTAACTCGAGGAGGACAGGGAGGGATGAAAAACTGTTTTTT. Full variable domain (rest looked up from reference TRBV19 and TRBJ1-4): DGGITQSPKYLFRKEGQNVTLSCEQNLNHDAMYWYRQDPGQGLRLIYYSQIVNDFQKGDIAEGYSVSREKKESFPLTVTSAQKNPTAFYLCATNSRRTGRDEKLFFGSGTQLSVL.

The V call is TRBV5-6, the J call TRBJ2-4; a possible D gene is TRBD2 (5 bases). This CDR3 spans 16 amino acids. Germline assignment: CDR1 SGHDT and CDR2 YYEEEE. Trimming took off 3 bases at V and 0 bases at J, with 13 bases between the two ends. The CDR3 protein is CASSWRSSLAKNIQYF. CDR3 bases: TGTGCCAGCAGCTGGAGGTCTAGCCTAGCCAAAAACATTCAGTACTTC.

The chain joins TRBV6-4 to TRBJ1-2; the match to TRBD1 covers 10 bases. V lost 0 bases and J lost 6; bases outside the gene matches: 4. The CDR3 extends over 15 amino acids. CDR1 is MRHNA, CDR2 SNTAGT, per germline. Here the CDR3 reads CASSDSAGTGDGYTF. The CDR3 coding sequence is TGTGCCAGCAGTGACTCTGCCGGGACAGGGGATGGCTACACCTTC.